These 30 T cell receptor beta chains came from one sample sequenced in a study of cytomegalovirus exposure and HLA in healthy donors. PCR amplification relied on 60 Vbeta primers (plus 13 Jbeta primers). Clones were read by immunoSEQ multiplex PCR, and TCRdb kept only the in-frame ones, dropping some. The table lists roughly 120,000 clones, around 75% of them singletons, with more than 1.5% in the top ten. Material: PBMCs. These receptors were taken from a woman younger than 30 in good health and CMV-seronegative.

The chain carries TRBV30 and TRBJ2-7, with TRBD1 matching 11 bases. Germline V lookup: CDR1 GTSNPN, CDR2 SVGIG (reference sequence). CDR3 length: 15 residues. The V and J ends lost 4 bases and 0 bases, in that order; junction bases with no gene match: 5. The CDR3: CAWNYGTGGSYEQYF. The CDR3 bases are TGTGCCTGGAACTACGGGACAGGGGGCTCCTACGAGCAGTACTTC.

The rearrangement joins TRBV5-1 to TRBJ2-7; TRBD1 matches 11 bases. Per the germline V gene, CDR1 is SGHRS and CDR2 is YFSETQ. The CDR3 runs to 14 residues. V lost 0 bases, J lost 7 bases, and 3 bases stayed unmatched. The CDR3 DNA sequence: TGCGCCAGCAGCTTGGGGACAGGGGGCGGGGAGCAGTACTTC. Its protein product is CASSLGTGGGEQYF.

V gene TRBV29-1 combines with J gene TRBJ2-1; 10 bases are shared with TRBD2. The CDR3 is 14 residues long. Germline CDR1 reads SQVTM; CDR2 reads ANQGSEA. V lost 7 bases to trimming and J lost 7 bases; unmatched junction nucleotides: 10. Here the CDR3 DNA reads TGCAGCGCCGTCCTACTAGCGGGGATTAATGAGCAGTTCTTC. This gives the protein CSAVLLAGINEQFF.

V gene TRBV9 combines with J gene TRBJ2-5, with TRBD2 matching 10 bases. The CDR3 has 15 residues. V shed 0 bases and J 4 bases; nucleotides not matched to a gene: 3. CDR1 and CDR2 (germline): SGDLS, YYNGEE. CDR3 loop: CASSVGLAGVETQYF. The CDR3, as DNA: TGTGCCAGCAGCGTAGGGCTAGCGGGGGTAGAGACCCAGTACTTC. The whole variable domain, remainder taken from reference TRBV9 and TRBJ2-5, is DSGVTQTPKHLITATGQRVTLRCSPRSGDLSVYWYQQSLDQGLQFLIQYYNGEERAKGNILERFSAQQFPDLHSELNLSSLELGDSALYFCASSVGLAGVETQYFGPGTRLLVL.

This rearrangement joins TRBV27 to TRBJ2-7; D may be TRBD1 (6 bases). Trimming cost V 6 bases and J 7 bases, with 22 bases left between them. CDR1 is MNHEY and CDR2 is SMNVEV in the germline V gene (reference sequence). The CDR3 is 15 amino acids. CDR3 DNA: TGTGCCAGCAGCCCGACGGCTGGGGGCCTAATAGAGCAGTACTTC. It codes for CASSPTAGGLIEQYF.

The table lists this clone with a few counts. The chain joins TRBV4-1 to TRBJ1-3; tentatively, D is TRBD1 (5 bases). CDR3 size: 15 residues. Trimming cost V 4 bases and J 6 bases, with 16 bases left between them. CDR1 MGHRA and CDR2 YSYEKL come from the germline V gene. The DNA of the CDR3 is TGCGCCAGCAGCCTCACACGCAGGGTAGAAAACACCATATATTTT. Protein: CASSLTRRVENTIYF.

This chain uses TRBV29-1 with TRBJ2-7; perhaps TRBD1 as D (5 bases). The CDR3 runs to 13 residues. Germline CDR1 reads SQVTM; CDR2 reads ANQGSEA. Trimming stripped 5 bases from V and 0 bases from J, with 11 bases between. The CDR3 nucleotides read TGCAGCGTTCAAACAGGCAGCTCCTACGAGCAGTACTTC. It yields the protein CSVQTGSSYEQYF.

The chain employs TRBV5-4 and TRBJ1-1, with D maybe TRBD1 (5 bases). The germline V gene encodes CDR1 SGHNT and CDR2 YYREEE (reference sequence). V was trimmed by 2 bases and J by 7 bases, leaving 18 bases between them. The CDR3 runs 15 residues. The CDR3 nucleotides are TGTGCCAGCAGCTTCGGGACTAGGGCCGCGGATGAAGCTTTCTTT. It specifies CASSFGTRAADEAFF.

This sequence joins TRBV27 and TRBJ2-7; D may be TRBD1 (5 bases). Trimming shortened V by 4 bases and J by 5 bases, and 18 bases separated the two germline ends. CDR3 length: 15 amino acids. The germline V gene encodes CDR1 MNHEY and CDR2 SMNVEV (reference sequence). The CDR3 protein is CASSSTWLGVNEQYF. The CDR3 DNA reads TGTGCCAGCAGTTCAACTTGGTTAGGGGTGAACGAGCAGTACTTC.

The rearrangement joins TRBV7-6 to TRBJ2-3, with TRBD2 matching over 11 bases. The CDR3 contains 18 residues. Germline V gene sequence: CDR1 SGHVS, CDR2 FNYEAQ. Trimming cost V 1 base and J 6 bases; bases outside gene matches: 12. The CDR3 DNA is TGTGCCAGCAGCTTAGGCATCCTAGCGGGGGGAGGGTTGGATACGCAGTATTTT. Translated: CASSLGILAGGGLDTQYF.

This clone was picked up one time. The chain joins TRBV28 to TRBJ2-1; TRBD1 might be the D (6 bases). Germline V gene data show CDR1 as MDHEN and CDR2 as SYDVKM. V lost 4 bases and J lost 1, with 11 bases in between. This CDR3 spans 15 amino acids. CDR3 region: CASSSTGPSYNEQFF. Written as DNA, the CDR3 is TGTGCCAGCAGTTCCACAGGGCCGTCCTACAATGAGCAGTTCTTC.

This chain connects TRBV2 to TRBJ2-3; TRBD2 matches 8 bases. The V and J ends lost 7 bases and 7 bases, in that order; junction bases with no gene match: 10. The CDR3 covers 14 residues. CDR1 SNHLY and CDR2 FYNNEI come from the germline V gene. The DNA of the CDR3 is TGTGCCAGCAACGGGGGGGCGGGCGGTTATACGCAGTATTTT. Translated, it gives CASNGGAGGYTQYF.

This clone was detected a few times. The V and J genes are TRBV19 and TRBJ1-1, with D hard to call. This CDR3 contains 14 residues. Germline lookup yields CDR1 LNHDA and CDR2 SQIVND (reference sequence). Trimming cost V 6 bases and J 5 bases, with 16 bases left between them. The CDR3 loop reads CASSPLADYTEAFF. CDR3 DNA sequence: TGTGCCAGTAGCCCCCTGGCAGATTATACTGAAGCTTTCTTT.

This sequence joins TRBV28 and TRBJ2-6, with D tentatively TRBD2 (7 bases). The germline gives CDR1 MDHEN, CDR2 SYDVKM. This CDR3 comprises 17 residues. V lost 6 bases, J lost 0 bases, and 15 bases lay in between. The chain's CDR3 is CASRPRGASSGANVLTF. The CDR3 DNA reads TGTGCCAGCAGGCCTCGGGGGGCCAGCTCTGGGGCCAACGTCCTGACTTTC.

The CDR3 nucleotides read TGTGCCAGCAGCTTTATTGGGGGACTTGAAGAGACCCAGTACTTC. It translates to CASSFIGGLEETQYF. The rearrangement joins TRBV7-6 to TRBJ2-5; D perhaps matches TRBD2 (6 bases). V was shortened by 3 bases and J by 3 bases, with 14 bases between the two germline ends. The CDR3 runs 15 residues. Looked up from germline, CDR1 is SGHVS and CDR2 is FNYEAQ.

This chain uses TRBV30 with TRBJ2-3; 7 bases are a match to TRBD1. The junction had 8 bases not matched to a gene; V was cut back by 0 bases and J by 2 bases. CDR3 length: 16 amino acids. Germline V lookup: CDR1 GTSNPN, CDR2 SVGIG (reference sequence). The CDR3 region has the DNA TGTGCCTGGAGTGTACGCGCAGGGGGACCCACAGATACGCAGTATTTT. This encodes CAWSVRAGGPTDTQYF.

The CDR3 here is CASSEEVSGLGELFF. For the CDR3, the DNA is TGTGCCAGCAGTGAGGAGGTTAGCGGTTTGGGGGAGCTGTTTTTT. The chain recombines TRBV2 with TRBJ2-2, with TRBD2 as a possible D gene (6 bases). Looked up from germline, CDR1 is SNHLY and CDR2 is FYNNEI. The CDR3 runs to 15 residues. Between the trimmed V and J ends, which lost 3 bases and 8 bases, there was a span of 16 bases.

This clone was seen only a few times. The chain recombines TRBV5-4 with TRBJ1-2; weak D call: TRBD1 (6 bases). Germline CDR1 and CDR2: SGHNT and YYREEE (reference sequence). This CDR3 has 15 residues. V lost 0 bases and J 5 bases, leaving 14 bases between the germline ends. The CDR3, as DNA: TGTGCCAGCAGCTTGGGGCTCCGGACAGAGTATGGCTACACCTTC. Protein sequence: CASSLGLRTEYGYTF. Supplemented by reference TRBV5-4 and TRBJ1-2, the full variable domain reads ETGVTQSPTHLIKTRGQQVTLRCSSQSGHNTVSWYQQALGQGPQFIFQYYREEENGRGNFPPRFSGLQFPNYSSELNVNALELDDSALYLCASSLGLRTEYGYTFGSGTRLTVV.

As to this clone: Different DNA sequences within this sample yield the same CDR3. V gene TRBV9 combines with J gene TRBJ1-1, with D maybe TRBD1 (6 bases). With 3 bases removed from V and 1 base from J, the gap between germline ends came to 10 bases. CDR1 SGDLS and CDR2 YYNGEE come from the germline V gene. This CDR3 region has 14 residues. CDR3 sequence: CASSGIQGNTEAFF. In DNA, the CDR3 is TGTGCCAGCAGCGGAATACAGGGGAACACTGAAGCTTTCTTT.

V usage is TRBV4-1 and J usage is TRBJ1-6; no firm D call. From germline, CDR1 is MGHRA and CDR2 YSYEKL. Trimming pared 3 bases from V and 10 bases from J, leaving 10 bases between. The CDR3 loop spans 13 amino acids. Written as DNA, the CDR3 is TGCGCCAGCAGCCATCCAGGTGGCTCACCCCTCCACTTT. Its protein product is CASSHPGGSPLHF.

This clone has a handful of counts. The chain links TRBV6-6 to TRBJ1-2, with TRBD1 matching over 11 bases. This CDR3 spans 15 amino acids. V trimming: 5 bases; J trimming: 8 bases; junction bases outside the gene matches: 10. The germline V gene encodes CDR1 MNHNY and CDR2 SVGAGI (reference sequence). In nucleotides, the CDR3 is TGTGCCAGCAGTACTTCCGGGACAGGGGGTGAAGGCTACACCTTC. This translates into CASSTSGTGGEGYTF.

CDR3 in DNA: TGTGCCAGTAGTATAGACGGAGTGTCGGGTGGCTACACCTTC. Translated: CASSIDGVSGGYTF. This sequence joins TRBV19 and TRBJ1-2; no reliable D call. V lost 0 bases, J lost 7 bases, and 12 bases lay in between. In germline, CDR1 is LNHDA, CDR2 SQIVND (reference sequence). CDR3 size: 14 residues.

The chain couples TRBV28 to TRBJ1-4; TRBD1 might be the D (5 bases). V was clipped by 5 bases and J by 4 bases, with 17 bases between them. There are 16 residues in the CDR3. Germline V CDR1 and CDR2: MDHEN, SYDVKM. For the CDR3, the DNA is TGTGCCAGCAGTACCATCTCGTCGGACAATAATGAAAAACTGTTTTTT. Amino acid sequence: CASSTISSDNNEKLFF.

The chain joins TRBV30 to TRBJ1-1, with 7 bases identical to TRBD1. The germline V gene encodes CDR1 GTSNPN and CDR2 SVGIG (reference sequence). The trim removed 0 bases at V and 1 base at J, leaving 5 bases unmatched. CDR3 size: 15 residues. CDR3 amino acids: CAWSVTGSWNTEAFF. CDR3 DNA: TGTGCCTGGAGTGTGACAGGGAGTTGGAACACTGAAGCTTTCTTT.

This clone has more than one count but fewer than ten. This rearrangement joins TRBV6-4 to TRBJ2-3; D is undetermined. This CDR3 has 15 amino acids. Trimming shortened V by 0 bases and J by 3 bases, and 10 bases separated the two germline ends. CDR1 and CDR2 from the germline V gene are MRHNA and SNTAGT. CDR3 coding DNA: TGTGCCAGCAGTGACTCGAGGATGGAAACAGATACGCAGTATTTT. Its translation: CASSDSRMETDTQYF.

V gene TRBV6-5 combines with J gene TRBJ2-3; TRBD2 agrees at 7 bases. The CDR3 is 15 residues long. Germline CDR1 is MNHEY and CDR2 is SVGAGI. V trimming: 9 bases; J trimming: 3 bases; junction bases outside the gene matches: 12. CDR3 sequence: CASRAERGGTDTQYF. In DNA, the CDR3 is TGTGCCAGTCGGGCCGAGCGGGGAGGGACAGATACGCAGTATTTT.

The chain uses TRBV6-5 and TRBJ1-2, with 8 positions matching TRBD1. The CDR3 extends over 14 amino acids. CDR1 is MNHEY and CDR2 is SVGAGI in the germline V gene. The ends lost 6 bases at V and 8 bases at J; junction bases unmatched: 11. The CDR3 DNA is TGTGCCAGCAGGGCGACAGGGGAGGGATTGGGCTACACCTTC. Its translation: CASRATGEGLGYTF.

The V call is TRBV6-5, the J call TRBJ2-5; TRBD2 matches at 15 bases. The length of the CDR3 is 15 residues. The trim removed 8 bases at V and 5 bases at J, leaving 6 bases unmatched. Germline lookup yields CDR1 MNHEY and CDR2 SVGAGI. In DNA, the CDR3 is TGTGCCAGCTGGACTAGCGGGGGGGTTCGGGAGACCCAGTACTTC. This codes for CASWTSGGVRETQYF.

The chain carries TRBV5-5 and TRBJ2-7; 8 bases line up with TRBD1. Germline V gives CDR1 SGHKS, CDR2 YYEKEE (reference sequence). This CDR3 has 15 amino acids. J lost 4 bases, V lost 0 bases, and 6 bases had no gene match. Here the CDR3 reads CASSLGTGLLYEQYF. DNA of the CDR3: TGTGCCAGCAGCTTGGGGACAGGGTTATTGTACGAGCAGTACTTC.

The V and J genes are TRBV7-2 and TRBJ1-6; possible D gene TRBD1, 5 bases. Between the trimmed V and J ends, which lost 5 bases and 11 bases, there was a span of 16 bases. The CDR3 totals 14 residues. Germline V lookup: CDR1 SGHTA, CDR2 FQGNSA. The CDR3 loop is CASSGTGTRAPLHF. CDR3 nucleotides: TGTGCCAGCAGCGGTACCGGGACTCGAGCACCCCTCCACTTT.